This TCR beta chain was sequenced in a study of control samples from healthy donors and cancer patients. Germline V gene sequence: CDR1 SQVTM, CDR2 ANQGSEA. The CDR3 is made up of 13 amino acids. Unmatched junction bases numbered 8, after V lost 7 bases and J lost 5 bases. This table comes from immunoSEQ multiplex PCR, and its TCRdb copy is limited to in-frame clones, with some not included. The sample's table shows approximately 190,000 clones. Material: blood. The chain is built from TRBV29-1 and TRBJ2-1; 7 positions agree with TRBD1. This sequence originates from a woman in her twenties or thirties in good health. DNA of the CDR3: TGCAGCGCCGACAGGGTGGTTGACAATGAGCAGTTCTTC. This sequence encodes CSADRVVDNEQFF.